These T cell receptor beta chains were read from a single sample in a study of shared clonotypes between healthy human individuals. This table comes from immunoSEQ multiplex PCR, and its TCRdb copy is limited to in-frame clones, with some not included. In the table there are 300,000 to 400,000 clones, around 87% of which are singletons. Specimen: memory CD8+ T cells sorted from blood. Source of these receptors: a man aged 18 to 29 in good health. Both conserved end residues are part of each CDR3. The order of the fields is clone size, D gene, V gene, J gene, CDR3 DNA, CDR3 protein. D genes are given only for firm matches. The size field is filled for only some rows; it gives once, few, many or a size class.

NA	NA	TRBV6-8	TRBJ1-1	TGTGCCAGCAGTTACACTCCCGGACCACCAGCCTTCATGAACACTGAAGCTTTCTTT	CASSYTPGPPAFMNTEAFF
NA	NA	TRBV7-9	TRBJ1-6	TGTGCCAGCAGCTTAGGGGGCGTCCCCCTCCACTTT	CASSLGGVPLHF
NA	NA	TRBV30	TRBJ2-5	TGTGCCTGGCAGGAGTCCTCGGAGGCCCAGTACTTC	CAWQESSEAQYF
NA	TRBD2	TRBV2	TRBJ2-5	TGTGCCGGCCCAAATAGCGGGGGGTTAAAAGAGACCCAGTACTTC	CAGPNSGGLKETQYF
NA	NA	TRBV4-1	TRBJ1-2	TGCGCCAGCAGCCACGTGACGGTGATCTATGGCTACACCTTC	CASSHVTVIYGYTF
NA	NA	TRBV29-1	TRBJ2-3	TGCAGCGTTGTTGAAGGGTTGGCAGATACGCAGTATTTT	CSVVEGLADTQYF
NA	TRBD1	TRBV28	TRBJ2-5	TGTGCCAGCAGGAGACAGGGGGCCTCCCAAGAGACCCAGTACTTC	CASRRQGASQETQYF
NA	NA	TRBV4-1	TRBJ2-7	TGCGCCAGCAGCCAAGAACGTGGTTACGAGCAGTACTTC	CASSQERGYEQYF
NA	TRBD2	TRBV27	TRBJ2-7	TGTGCCAGCAGCCACTTCGGGACTAACCCCTACGAGCAGTACTTC	CASSHFGTNPYEQYF
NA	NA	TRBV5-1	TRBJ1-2	TGCGCCAGCAGCTTGGAAAACCAAGCTAACTATGGCTACACCTTC	CASSLENQANYGYTF
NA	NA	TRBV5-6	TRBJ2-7	TGTGCCAGCAAGAAGGGGGGTTCCCACGAGCAGTACTTC	CASKKGGSHEQYF
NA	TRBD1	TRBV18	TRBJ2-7	TGTGCCAGCTCACCATGGGAGGGGACAGGGGCCTACGAGCAGTACTTC	CASSPWEGTGAYEQYF
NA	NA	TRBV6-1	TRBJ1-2	TGTGCCAGCATCCGGTGGGGCAGATCTAACTATGGCTACACCTTC	CASIRWGRSNYGYTF
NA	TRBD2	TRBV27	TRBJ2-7	TGTGCCAGCAGTCAAACTAGGTTAGCGGGGGCGTACGAGCAGTACTTC	CASSQTRLAGAYEQYF
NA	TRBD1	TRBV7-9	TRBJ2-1	TGTGCCAGCAGCCTCGGGACAGCCTTACTACCTACCTACAATGAGCAGTTCTTC	CASSLGTALLPTYNEQFF
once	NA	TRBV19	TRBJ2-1	TGTGCCAGTAGTAACTATCCCACCTACAATGAGCAGTTCTTC	CASSNYPTYNEQFF
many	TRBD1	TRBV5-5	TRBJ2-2	TGTGCCAGCAGCTTCGGACAGGGGGCCGGGGAGCTGTTTTTT	CASSFGQGAGELFF
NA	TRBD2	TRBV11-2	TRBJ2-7	TGTGCCAGCACCATAGCGGGAGGCCTCGACGAGCAGTACTTC	CASTIAGGLDEQYF
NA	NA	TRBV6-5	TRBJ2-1	TGTGCCAGCAGTTACTCGATCGCGGTCGGGAATGAGCAGTTCTTC	CASSYSIAVGNEQFF
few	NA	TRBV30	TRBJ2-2	TGTGCCTGGAATGGAAGGAATGGATCCAGGGTCGGCACCGGGGAGCTGTTTTTT	CAWNGRNGSRVGTGELFF
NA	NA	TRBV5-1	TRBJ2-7	TGCGCCAGCAGCTTGGTCACTAACTACGAGCAGTACTTC	CASSLVTNYEQYF
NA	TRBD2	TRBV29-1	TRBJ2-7	TGCAGCGTCTCCGGGACTAGGACCTACGAGCAGTACTTC	CSVSGTRTYEQYF
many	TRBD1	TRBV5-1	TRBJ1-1	TGCGCCAGCACCCGGACAGGGGTCAACACTGAAGCTTTCTTT	CASTRTGVNTEAFF
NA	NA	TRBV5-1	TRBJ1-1	TGCGCCAGCAGCTTTGCCTTAACCGGGACTGACTGGCCTGAAGCTTTCTTT	CASSFALTGTDWPEAFF
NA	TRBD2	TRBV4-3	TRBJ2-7	TGCGCCAGCAGCCAAGAGGGGGTAGGTAGAGCGGGATTTACCTACGAGCAGTACTTC	CASSQEGVGRAGFTYEQYF
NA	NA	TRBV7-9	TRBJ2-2	TGTGCCAGCAGGTCAGGGGAAGTTGACACCGGGGAGCTGTTTTTT	CASRSGEVDTGELFF
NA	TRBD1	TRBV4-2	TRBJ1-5	TGTGCCAGCAGCCCGGACAGGGATCAGCCCCAGCATTTT	CASSPDRDQPQHF
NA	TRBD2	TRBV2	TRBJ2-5	TGTGCCAGCAGTGAGGAGGTAGCGGGAGTAAAAGAGACCCAGTACTTC	CASSEEVAGVKETQYF
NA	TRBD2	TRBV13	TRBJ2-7	TGTGCCAGCAGCTCCCTAGCGGAAATTACCTACGAGCAGTACTTC	CASSSLAEITYEQYF
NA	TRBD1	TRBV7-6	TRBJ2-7	TGTGCCAGCAGCTCGACCGACAGGGACGAGCAGTACTTC	CASSSTDRDEQYF
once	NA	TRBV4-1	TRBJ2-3	TGCGCCAGCAGCCAGGATCCTACGGCAGATACGCAGTATTTT	CASSQDPTADTQYF
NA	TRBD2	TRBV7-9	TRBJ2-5	TGTGCCAGCAGCTCAACTAGCGGGGGGGCCGAGACCCAGTACTTC	CASSSTSGGAETQYF
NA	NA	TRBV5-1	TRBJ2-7	TGCGCCAGCAGCCAGACAGGCAATTCCTACGAGCAGTACTTC	CASSQTGNSYEQYF
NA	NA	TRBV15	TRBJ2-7	TGTGCCACCGGACGGGGATTCTCCTACGAGCAGTACTTC	CATGRGFSYEQYF
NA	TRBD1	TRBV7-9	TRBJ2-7	TGTGCCAGCAACGGACGACAGGGGAGCGTATACGAGCAGTACTTC	CASNGRQGSVYEQYF
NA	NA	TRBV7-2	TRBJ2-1	TGTGCCAGCAGCGCCGTACTACCCCCGAGCTCCTACAATGAGCAGTTCTTC	CASSAVLPPSSYNEQFF
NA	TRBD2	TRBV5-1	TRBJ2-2	TGCGCCAAAGCGGGAGACACCGGGGAGCTGTTTTTT	CAKAGDTGELFF
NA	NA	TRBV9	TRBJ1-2	TGTGCCAGCAGCGTATTCAACGGAAACTATGGCTACACCTTC	CASSVFNGNYGYTF
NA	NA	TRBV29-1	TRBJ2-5	TGCAGCGTTGAAGGGGATTTTGAGACCCAGTACTTC	CSVEGDFETQYF
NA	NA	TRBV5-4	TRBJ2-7	TGTGCCAGCAGCTTGGACCTTTCCGGAGGAGAGCAGTACTTC	CASSLDLSGGEQYF
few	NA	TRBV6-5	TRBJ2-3	TGTGCCAGCAGTTTACTAGCCGGGGTCACAGATACGCAGTATTTT	CASSLLAGVTDTQYF
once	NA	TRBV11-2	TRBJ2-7	TGTGCCAGCAGCTTATTCCCCTCTGAGGGGGAGCAGTACTTC	CASSLFPSEGEQYF
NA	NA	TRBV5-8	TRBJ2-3	TGTGCCAGCAGCTTGGCCGGGGCAGTAGTAGGGGCAGATACGCAGTATTTT	CASSLAGAVVGADTQYF